This entry is about one TCR beta chain. Its antigen is not known. The junction does not match germline at one end; this may be a read error. Germline CDR1 is MNHEY and CDR2 is SVGAGI. There are 15 residues in the CDR3. Thyroid surgery took place with no prior treatment in any patient. Original analysis: To classify distant metastasis in papillary thyroid cancer, a model was built from CDR3 differences across clinicopathological groups. MiXCR reprocessed the PCR reads for TCRdb. The V and J calls were not made by the authors but by TCRdb's processing. The sample lists roughly 4,900 clones; roughly 28% were seen once. This specimen belongs to a study of metastatic and nonmetastatic thyroid tumors. General observations from the study: A significant increase in TCR beta diversity was reportedly seen in malignant thyroid tumors relative to benign nodules, in blood and tumor.

The sample comprised adjacent normal tissue. This chain joins TRBV6-5 and TRBJ2-3; 7 bases match TRBD2. The clonotype comes from a female donor with papillary thyroid cancer or a benign thyroid nodule (not recorded which). Some clones in this sample may be carry-over from other donors' samples. The CDR3 bases are TGTGCCAGCATTTATAGAGCGGGAATAACAGATTCGCAGTATTTT. Translation gives CASIYRAGITDSQYF.